What follows are 20 T cell receptor beta chains derived from one specimen sequenced in a study of blood T cell repertoires in COVID-19. TCRdb keeps only in-frame clones here, not all; method: immunoSEQ multiplex PCR. The sample contains about 210,000 clones, 83% of which appear only once. The sample comprised peripheral blood. The receptors come from a middle-aged woman with active or convalescent COVID-19.

There are a few counts of this clone. The V and J genes are TRBV7-8 and TRBJ2-2; TRBD1 agrees at 7 bases. The germline V gene encodes CDR1 SGHVS and CDR2 FQNEAQ. The CDR3 runs 16 residues. V was clipped by 5 bases and J by 2 bases; unmatched bases: 8. For the CDR3, the DNA is TGTGCCAGCAGCCAACCTTGGGACAGAAACACCGGGGAGCTGTTTTTT. Amino acids: CASSQPWDRNTGELFF.

The V gene is TRBV2, the J gene TRBJ1-1; D might be TRBD1 (6 bases). Trimming removed 10 bases at V and 7 bases at J, with 13 bases between. CDR1 is SNHLY, CDR2 FYNNEI, per germline. The CDR3 has 11 amino acids. The CDR3 region is CATLLTGEAFF. CDR3 coding DNA: TGTGCCACCCTGTTGACAGGTGAAGCTTTCTTT.

This clone was found a few times. The rearrangement uses TRBV12-3 or TRBV12-4 and TRBJ1-1; D perhaps matches TRBD1 (5 bases). Trimming pared 6 bases from V and 4 bases from J, leaving 9 bases between. The CDR3 spans 12 residues. CDR3: CASRNGGTEAFF. The CDR3 coding sequence is TGTGCCAGCAGGAACGGGGGCACTGAAGCTTTCTTT.

The chain employs TRBV10-2 and TRBJ2-7; 8 bases map to TRBD2. The CDR3 covers 15 residues. Germline CDR1 and CDR2: WSHSY and SAAADI. With 3 bases clipped from V and 6 bases from J, the junction kept 10 bases outside the gene matches. The CDR3 nucleotides read TGCGCCAGCAGTGAATTCAGCGGGAGTAGCTCCGAGCAGTACTTC. It encodes CASSEFSGSSSEQYF.

V gene TRBV5-1 combines with J gene TRBJ2-6; TRBD1 aligns across 7 bases. This CDR3 is 19 amino acids long. Unmatched junction bases numbered 17, after V lost 8 bases and J lost 0 bases. Germline V lookup: CDR1 SGHRS, CDR2 YFSETQ. CDR3 residues: CASQRYRGLPTSGANVLTF. CDR3 DNA sequence: TGCGCCAGTCAGCGGTACAGGGGCCTTCCGACCTCTGGGGCCAACGTCCTGACTTTC.

This clone came up once. The chain employs TRBV29-1 and TRBJ2-7, with 13 nucleotides matching TRBD2. Germline V lookup: CDR1 SQVTM, CDR2 ANQGSEA. Germline trimming cut 6 bases from V and 5 bases from J; bases unmatched to any gene: 13. This CDR3 has 16 residues. DNA of the CDR3: TGCAGCGTCTTCCTAATCACCGGGACTAGCGGGGACGAGCAGTACTTC. It is translated as CSVFLITGTSGDEQYF.

Written as DNA, the CDR3 is TGCGCCAGCAGAGGAACAGGGGATCGCAATCAGCCCCAGCATTTT. The encoded protein is CASRGTGDRNQPQHF. The chain links TRBV10-1 to TRBJ1-5; TRBD1 matches at 7 bases. The V segment lost 6 bases and the J segment 2 bases; nucleotides outside the gene matches: 7. This CDR3 comprises 15 residues. CDR1 and CDR2 (germline): WNHNN, SYGVQD (reference sequence).

J is TRBJ1-2 and V is TRBV5-4, with D possibly matching TRBD1 (6 bases). The CDR3 is 12 amino acids. Per the germline V gene, CDR1 is SGHNT and CDR2 is YYREEE (reference sequence). Between the trimmed V and J ends, which lost 2 bases and 5 bases, there was a span of 7 bases. CDR3 in amino acids: CASSLTGYGYTF. As DNA, the CDR3 is TGTGCCAGCAGCTTAACAGGGTATGGCTACACCTTC.

This sequence joins TRBV30 and TRBJ2-7; no clear D gene. This CDR3 comprises 13 residues. Trimming took 1 base from V and 2 from J, leaving 9 bases between them. Germline CDR1 is GTSNPN and CDR2 is SVGIG (reference sequence). CDR3 sequence (DNA): TGTGCCTGGAGTGGTGTAGTAACCTACGAGCAGTACTTC. Residues: CAWSGVVTYEQYF.

The V and J genes are TRBV27 and TRBJ1-5; D is unclear. CDR1 is MNHEY, CDR2 SMNVEV, per germline (reference sequence). The CDR3 spans 15 residues. Trimming took 5 bases from V and 2 from J, leaving 13 bases between them. CDR3 sequence: CASSGRRDGNQPQHF. DNA for the CDR3: TGTGCCAGCAGTGGACGACGGGATGGCAATCAGCCCCAGCATTTT.

Details on this clone: Other DNA sequences in the sample encode the same CDR3. The V gene is TRBV24-1, the J gene TRBJ1-2; 10 nucleotides align to TRBD1. V dropped 3 bases and J dropped 4; count of bases not matched to a gene: 4. CDR1 and CDR2 from the germline V gene are KGHDR and SFDVKD. This CDR3 contains 15 residues. The CDR3 region is CATSDPRTGGYGYTF. CDR3 coding DNA: TGTGCCACCAGTGATCCCCGGACAGGGGGCTATGGCTACACCTTC.

The chain has TRBV28 and TRBJ1-5; 9 positions agree with TRBD1. CDR3 length: 18 amino acids. Germline CDR1 reads MDHEN; CDR2 reads SYDVKM. V lost 5 bases to trimming and J lost 4 bases; unmatched junction nucleotides: 15. CDR3 in amino acids: CASSGPTGGHASNQPQHF. The CDR3 nucleotides read TGTGCCAGCAGTGGCCCAACAGGGGGCCACGCTTCTAATCAGCCCCAGCATTTT.

The CDR3 DNA reads as TGCAGCGTTGGAGTTATTAAGGGGACAGAAGCTTTCTTT. Translation gives CSVGVIKGTEAFF. The chain is built from TRBV29-1 and TRBJ1-1, with D perhaps TRBD1 (6 bases). The CDR3 is 13 amino acids. V was cut by 4 bases and J by 8 bases, with 17 bases left in between. In germline, CDR1 is SQVTM, CDR2 ANQGSEA.

The chain employs TRBV3-1 (or the pseudogene TRBV3-2) and TRBJ1-1, with D perhaps matching TRBD1 (5 bases). There are 14 residues in the CDR3. Trimming pared 4 bases from V and 5 bases from J, leaving 14 bases between. Per germline, CDR1 LGHDT and CDR2 YNNKEL (reference sequence). The DNA for the CDR3 is TGTGCCAGCAGCCGGGGCCAAGGAGGGACTGAAGCTTTCTTT. Residues: CASSRGQGGTEAFF.

V and J are TRBV28 and TRBJ2-7, with TRBD2 matching over 8 bases. The J segment lost 7 bases and the V segment lost 7 bases, leaving 12 bases of the junction unmatched. CDR3 size: 14 residues. CDR1 and CDR2 from the germline V gene are MDHEN and SYDVKM. The CDR3 DNA reads TGTGCCAGCACGGGGGGGGTCGGAACCAGGGAGCAGTACTTC. Translated: CASTGGVGTREQYF.

J is TRBJ2-7 and V is TRBV30, with D possibly being TRBD1 (6 bases). The germline CDR1 and CDR2 sequences are GTSNPN and SVGIG (reference sequence). The CDR3 length is 14 residues. Trimming removed 0 bases from V and 2 bases from J, with 11 bases in between. CDR3 nucleotide sequence: TGTGCCTGGAGTGTACTCGGACAGACCTACGAGCAGTACTTC. Residues: CAWSVLGQTYEQYF.

In this sample, this clone turned up a few times. The chain joins TRBV7-2 to TRBJ2-7, with 7 bases that match TRBD1. Germline lookup yields CDR1 SGHTA and CDR2 FQGNSA. J lost 2 bases, V lost 1 base, and 5 bases had no gene match. This CDR3 contains 15 residues. CDR3 loop: CASSLGTGVAYEQYF. The CDR3 DNA reads as TGTGCCAGCAGCTTAGGGACAGGAGTCGCCTACGAGCAGTACTTC.

The V and J genes are TRBV9 and TRBJ2-2, with TRBD2 as a possible D gene (6 bases). CDR3 length: 14 residues. Trimming removed 0 bases at V and 5 bases at J, with 8 bases between. The germline gives CDR1 SGDLS, CDR2 YYNGEE. Here the CDR3 DNA reads TGTGCCAGCAGCGTAGGGCTAGCGACCGGGGAGCTGTTTTTT. Translating gives CASSVGLATGELFF.

J is TRBJ2-1 and V is TRBV4-3, with TRBD2 as a possible D gene (6 bases). Germline loops: CDR1 LGHNA, CDR2 YSLEER. The CDR3 length is 16 residues. The V end lost 0 bases, the J end lost 3 bases, and 12 bases lay between the germline ends. Here the CDR3 DNA reads TGCGCCAGCAGCCAAGAAGCGGGCGGACTCTACAATGAGCAGTTCTTC. Protein sequence: CASSQEAGGLYNEQFF.

This clone was seen only once. The V and J genes are TRBV27 and TRBJ2-7, with D tentatively TRBD1 (6 bases). Per germline, CDR1 MNHEY and CDR2 SMNVEV (reference sequence). The CDR3 consists of 15 residues. V was clipped by 5 bases and J by 0 bases, with 14 bases between them. The chain's CDR3 is CASSPQGPLSYEQYF. CDR3 coding DNA: TGTGCCAGCAGTCCGCAGGGGCCCCTCTCCTACGAGCAGTACTTC.